This T cell receptor (beta chain) was recorded in a study of cytomegalovirus exposure and HLA in healthy donors. Study in general: It was reported in a later analysis that the 95 to 150 validation repertoires used the same platform as the 500 to 700 first-cohort repertoires.

The CDR3 is 18 amino acids. V lost 7 bases and J lost 6, with 31 bases in between. CDR1 and CDR2 (germline): SGHRS, YFSETQ. It was the approximately 110-subject validation cohort, separate from the approximately 700-subject first cohort, to which the donors belonged. The protocol was immunoSEQ multiplex PCR, while the TCRdb copy is restricted to in-frame clones and leaves out a portion. Found here are hundreds of thousands of clones, approximately 88% of them singletons; the top ten hold roughly 0.93%. The source is a woman younger than 35 in good health and CMV-seronegative. The material sequenced was PBMCs. The rearrangement links TRBV5-1 to TRBJ2-5, with TRBD1 as a possible D gene (6 bases). Written as DNA, the CDR3 is TGCGCCAGCCGCCGATGGGTGTTGGGGGCGGCAGCTCAGCAGACCCAGTACTTC. Amino acid sequence: CASRRWVLGAAAQQTQYF.